This section outlines one T cell receptor beta chain sequence together with its context. Its antigen is still unknown. The data were obtained in a study of blood T cells in healthy people across ages. Regarding the study as a whole: Strong correlation linked observed beta diversity and percent naive T cells.

The second PCR ran roughly 6 to 11 cycles with a sample-barcoded 5' primer and J-beta primers. TCRdb reanalysed the 5' RACE reads using MiXCR and keeps one entry per CDR3 protein. The sample holds 540,000 or so distinct CDR3 sequences, less than 60% seen once. Whenever a sample was processed, at least 6 million PBMCs were isolated. This sequence originates from an elderly man in good health. Sequences were obtained from blood.

CDR3 sequence: CASSPTSSYNEQFF. CDR3 sequence (DNA): TGTGCCAGCTCACCAACTAGCTCCTACAATGAGCAGTTCTTC. The chain combines TRBV18 with TRBJ2-1, with D possibly TRBD2 on 5 matching bases. V gave up 2 bases and J gave up 0 bases, with 5 bases separating them. This CDR3 contains 14 residues. The V gene's germline CDR1 is KGHSH and CDR2 LQKENI.